The clone carrying this T cell receptor beta chain came up many times. Amplification of TCR beta CDR3 regions used RNA as the template. The HTBI primer set served for first-round RT-PCR of the TCR CDR3. TCRdb analysed the multiplex PCR reads with MiXCR anew, one entry per CDR3 protein. The sample lists hundreds of thousands of distinct CDR3 sequences, about 14% occurring once. V trimming: 2 bases; J trimming: 6 bases; junction bases outside the gene matches: 6. This CDR3 contains 16 residues. Germline CDR1 and CDR2: SNHLY and FYNNEI. The sample belongs to a study of T cells in Graves' hyperthyroidism and ophthalmopathy.

The chain combines TRBV2 with TRBJ2-3; 12 nucleotides line up with TRBD2. The receptor was isolated from a woman aged 18 to 35 with Graves' hyperthyroidism. Material for sequencing was blood. The CDR3 coding sequence is TGTGCCAGCAGTGAACTAGCGGGAGGGCCGGGGGATACGCAGTATTTT. Protein: CASSELAGGPGDTQYF.